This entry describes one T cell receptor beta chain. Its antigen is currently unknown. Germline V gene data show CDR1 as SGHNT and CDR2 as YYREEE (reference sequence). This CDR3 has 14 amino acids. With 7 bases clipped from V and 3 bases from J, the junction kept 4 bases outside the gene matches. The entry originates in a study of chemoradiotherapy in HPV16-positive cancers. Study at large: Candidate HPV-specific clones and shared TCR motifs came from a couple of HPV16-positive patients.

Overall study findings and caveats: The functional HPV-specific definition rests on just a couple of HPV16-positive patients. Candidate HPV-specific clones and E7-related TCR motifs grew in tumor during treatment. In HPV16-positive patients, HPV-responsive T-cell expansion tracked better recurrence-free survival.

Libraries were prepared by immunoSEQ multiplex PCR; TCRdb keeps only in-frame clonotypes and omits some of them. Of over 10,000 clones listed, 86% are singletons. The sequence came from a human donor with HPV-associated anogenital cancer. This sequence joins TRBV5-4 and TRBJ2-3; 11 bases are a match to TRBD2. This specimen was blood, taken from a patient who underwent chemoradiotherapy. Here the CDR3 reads CASVAGGLTDTQYF. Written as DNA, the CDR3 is TGTGCCAGCGTAGCGGGGGGGCTGACAGATACGCAGTATTTT. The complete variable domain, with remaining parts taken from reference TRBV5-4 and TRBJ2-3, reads ETGVTQSPTHLIKTRGQQVTLRCSSQSGHNTVSWYQQALGQGPQFIFQYYREEENGRGNFPPRFSGLQFPNYSSELNVNALELDDSALYLCASVAGGLTDTQYFGPGTRLTVL.